This TCR beta chain was observed in a study of T cell responses to AZD1222 COVID-19 vaccine listed by TCRdb under 2021. The study in broad terms: A total of about 230 trial participants underwent TCR sequencing, of whom some 210 received two doses of AZD1222 and approximately 25 received two doses of the MenACWY control vaccine. Trial participants were enrolled into age subgroups of 18-55, 56-69 and 70-plus years, which contained about 150, 28 and 57 TCR-sequenced participants, respectively. Broader findings and caveats from the paper: No day 14 peak-response samples were available, so repertoires were characterized only after the peak T cell response. A significant rise in spike-specific TCR breadth and depth was observed after two AZD1222 doses relative to day 0 and relative to MenACWY recipients. The vaccine-associated CD4 TCRs covered the entire spike protein, and the dominant responses fell in regions 160-218 and 743-854. Reportedly, close to half of the unique spike-specific TCRs recognized epitopes lying outside the regions that are mutated in the B.1.351 and B.1.1.7 variants. The 56-69-year group was small, and its depth increase did not reach significance, likely because of low power. Most participants were white British and females outnumbered males, and the authors suggested that clonal diversity may have been underestimated. Only five to seven AZD1222 recipients were SARS-CoV-2 seropositive at baseline, limiting conclusions about previously exposed vaccinees.

What this sample's time point label stands for: about 28 days (+/-7) after the second vaccine dose. Because spike-specific TCR depth and breadth did not differ between the two schedules, AZD1222 recipients who got a second dose at roughly 4 weeks were pooled with those who got a second dose at roughly 12 weeks. The vaccinee samples were drawn from two UK trials, COV001 and COV002, one of which was a single-blind randomized controlled phase 2/3 trial testing AZD1222 (ChAdOx1 nCoV-19) in healthy adults. Trial participant PBMC samples were collected at day 0 and day 28 after the second dose for TCRbeta chain sequencing. On this clone: There is no known antigen for this receptor. No base qualities exist here, and no much larger clone lies one base off it.

Germline trimming amounts to 5 bases on V and 6 bases on J, with 12 as the count of junction bases outside the gene matches. Measured from the cysteine to the phenylalanine, the CDR3 is 16 residues long. The entry retains the CDR3 DNA only, 48 bases that are in frame from base 1. According to the germline V gene, CDR1 reads SGHRS and CDR2 reads YFSETQ. The CDR3 regions of human TCRbeta chains were analyzed by immunosequencing. Turning to the authors' computational methods: TCRs in the repertoires were compared against a reference library of SARS-CoV-2-specific TCRs that had been generated with the MIRA antigen-specificity platform. Breadth meant the fraction of unique TCRs that were SARS-CoV-2-associated, whereas depth meant the fraction of total T cells that were SARS-CoV-2-associated. Using the MIRA data, each spike-specific TCR was assigned both to the spike region to which the TCR was reactive and to a CD4 or CD8 class. Log10-transformed breadth and depth values were compared by one-way ANOVA with Sidak's multiple comparisons tests. As stored in TCRdb, this immuneACCESS dataset retains in-frame rearrangements with V and J assigned. A fraction of the clones does not appear; measured against another copy, unresolved V genes explain less than half of the discrepancy, and the remainder lacks a known reason. The V and J calls and clone size are taken from that table; D and trimming were inferred from the DNA. Present in this sample are tens of thousands of clones, over 75% of which were seen just once. The ten top clones hold roughly 2.7% of the sample.

The receptor comes from an adult who received the AZD1222 COVID-19 vaccine. Source: peripheral blood, taken 28 days after the second AZD1222 dose. The rearranged segments are TRBV5-1 and TRBJ2-3; 10 central bases correspond to TRBD1. The bases are TGCGCCAGCAGTTACGCGGGACAGGGGAAGGGGGATACGCAGTATTTT. Translated, this is CASSYAGQGKGDTQYF.